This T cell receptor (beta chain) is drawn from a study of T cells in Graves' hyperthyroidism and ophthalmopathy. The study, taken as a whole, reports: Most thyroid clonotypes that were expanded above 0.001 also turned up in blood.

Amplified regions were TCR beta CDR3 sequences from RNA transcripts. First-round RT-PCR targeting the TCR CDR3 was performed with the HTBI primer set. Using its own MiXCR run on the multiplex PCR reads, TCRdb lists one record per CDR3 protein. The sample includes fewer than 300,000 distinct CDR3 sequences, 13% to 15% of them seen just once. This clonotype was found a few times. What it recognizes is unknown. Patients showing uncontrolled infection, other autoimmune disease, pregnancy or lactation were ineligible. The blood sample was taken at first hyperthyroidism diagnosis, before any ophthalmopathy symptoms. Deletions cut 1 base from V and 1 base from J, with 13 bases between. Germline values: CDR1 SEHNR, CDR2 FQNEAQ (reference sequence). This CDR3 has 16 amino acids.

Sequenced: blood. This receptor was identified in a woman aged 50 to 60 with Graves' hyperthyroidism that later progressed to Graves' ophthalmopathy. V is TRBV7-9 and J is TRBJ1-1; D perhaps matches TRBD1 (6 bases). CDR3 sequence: CASSLEGGRRNTEAFF. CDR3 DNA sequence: TGTGCCAGCAGCTTAGAAGGGGGGCGGAGGAACACTGAAGCTTTCTTT.